These 8 T cell receptor beta chains share one sample of origin, sequenced in a study of type 1 regulatory T cells. One entry per CDR3 protein, called by TCRdb with MiXCR from the reads. The table has over 55,000 distinct CDR3 sequences, about 50% seen once; the top ten hold roughly 2.2%. Their target antigens are unknown. Sequencing was carried out using cultured non-Tr1 T cells, either the whole culture or a sorted T cell fraction (not recorded which). These receptors all stem from a human donor in good health.

This chain connects TRBV5-1 to TRBJ2-5, with 7 bases lining up with TRBD1. The length of the CDR3 is 15 residues. The V gene's germline CDR1 is SGHRS and CDR2 YFSETQ. With V trimmed by 2 bases and J by 2 bases, 6 bases remained unmatched. DNA of the CDR3: TGCGCCAGCAGCTTTTTGGGACAGCCTCAAGAGACCCAGTACTTC. Its protein product is CASSFLGQPQETQYF.

V is TRBV5-1 and J is TRBJ1-4; TRBD1 agrees at 10 bases. Germline-derived CDR1 and CDR2 are SGHRS and YFSETQ. The CDR3 has 15 residues. With V trimmed by 1 base and J by 5 bases, 2 bases remained unmatched. The CDR3 DNA sequence: TGCGCCAGCAGCTTGCAGGGACAGGGGAATGAAAAACTGTTTTTT. Its protein is CASSLQGQGNEKLFF.

The chain is built from TRBV30 and TRBJ2-2; D not certain. Trimming stripped 1 base from V and 7 bases from J, with 7 bases between. CDR3 length: 12 amino acids. The germline V gene encodes CDR1 GTSNPN and CDR2 SVGIG (reference sequence). DNA for the CDR3: TGTGCCTGGAGTGGGGTCGGCGGGGAGCTGTTTTTT. Translating gives CAWSGVGGELFF.

The table lists this clonotype with a few counts. The rearrangement joins TRBV12-3 or TRBV12-4 to TRBJ1-2; D is uncertain. The CDR3 totals 13 residues. V dropped 6 bases and J dropped 8 bases, with 16 bases sitting between them. CDR3 sequence reads: CASRQEEVKGYTF. In nucleotides, the CDR3 is TGTGCCAGCAGGCAAGAAGAAGTGAAAGGCTACACCTTC.

J is TRBJ2-7 and V is TRBV27; tentatively, D is TRBD2 (6 bases). The germline V gene has CDR1 MNHEY and CDR2 SMNVEV (reference sequence). CDR3 length: 15 residues. With 2 bases removed from V and 3 bases from J, the gap between germline ends came to 14 bases. CDR3 nucleotides: TGTGCCAGCAGTTTACGGGGACTCACTTACTACGAGCAGTACTTC. Translated: CASSLRGLTYYEQYF.

J is TRBJ2-1 and V is TRBV14; D gene uncertain. V was cut by 1 base and J by 7 bases, with 5 bases left in between. This CDR3 region has 12 residues. CDR1 and CDR2 from the germline V gene are SGHDN and FVKESK. CDR3: CASSQAVNEQFF. CDR3 bases: TGTGCCAGCAGCCAAGCTGTTAATGAGCAGTTCTTC.

The CDR3 here is CASSLKLSYNSPLHF. The CDR3 DNA follows: TGTGCCAGCAGCTTAAAGCTTTCCTATAATTCACCCCTCCACTTT. The chain employs TRBV7-2 and TRBJ1-6; D remains ambiguous. The V gene lost 2 bases and the J gene lost 1 base, with 6 bases spanning the gap. The CDR3 is made up of 15 amino acids. CDR1 and CDR2 (germline): SGHTA, FQGNSA.

CDR3 sequence reads: CASSSQATSGRNEQYF. The CDR3 DNA reads TGTGCCAGCAGCAGCCAGGCGACTAGCGGGAGGAACGAGCAGTACTTC. This chain links TRBV7-9 with TRBJ2-7; 13 bases fit TRBD2. CDR1 SEHNR and CDR2 FQNEAQ come from the germline V gene (reference sequence). J was trimmed by 5 bases and V by 5 bases; bases with no gene match: 9. This CDR3 is 16 amino acids long.